The 30 T cell receptor beta chains listed next were all sequenced from one sample in a study of cytomegalovirus exposure and HLA in healthy donors. Profiling relied on immunoSEQ multiplex PCR, and the TCRdb table lists in-frame clones only, not all of them. The repertoire has 70,000 or so clones, roughly 94% of them found once; the top ten carry 1.5% to 2%. Sequencing was performed on PBMCs. The receptors come from a woman between 18 and 29 years old in good health and CMV-seropositive.

V is TRBV6-1 and J is TRBJ1-2, with D maybe TRBD1 (5 bases). V was pared by 9 bases and J by 12 bases, with 26 bases between. The CDR3 spans 14 residues. CDR1 is MNHNS, CDR2 SASEGT, per germline. CDR3 DNA sequence: TGTGCCAGTTCACGCAGCAGTGAACGGGGGGGAGACACCTTC. Its translation is CASSRSSERGGDTF.

Only one count was recorded for this clone. The chain links TRBV18 to TRBJ2-7; TRBD1 matches 7 bases. The CDR3 spans 15 residues. The V gene's germline CDR1 is KGHSH and CDR2 LQKENI. J lost 3 bases, V lost 3 bases, and 8 bases had no gene match. The DNA of the CDR3 is TGTGCCAGCTCACCTAGGGGGCAGGCGTTCTACGAGCAGTACTTC. It is translated as CASSPRGQAFYEQYF. Using reference TRBV18 and TRBJ2-7 for the parts outside the CDR3, the full variable domain is NAGVMQNPRHLVRRRGQEARLRCSPMKGHSHVYWYRQLPEEGLKFMVYLQKENIIDESGMPKERFSAEFPKEGPSILRIQQVVRGDSAAYFCASSPRGQAFYEQYFGPGTRLTVT.

The V and J genes are TRBV11-3 and TRBJ2-7; a weak D match, TRBD2 (6 bases). V lost 3 bases, J lost 7 bases, and 13 bases lay in between. This CDR3 has 13 residues. From germline, CDR1 is SGHNT and CDR2 YENEEA. Here the CDR3 DNA reads TGTGCCAGCAGCTTGGTGCGGGATAGTGAGCAGTACTTC. It is translated as CASSLVRDSEQYF. Full variable domain (outside the CDR3, taken from reference TRBV11-3 and TRBJ2-7): EAGVVQSPRYKIIEKKQPVAFWCNPISGHNTLYWYLQNLGQGPELLIRYENEEAVDDSQLPKDRFSAERLKGVDSTLKIQPAELGDSAVYLCASSLVRDSEQYFGPGTRLTVT.

The chain recombines TRBV7-9 with TRBJ2-1; 9 bases are a match to TRBD2. Germline assignment: CDR1 SEHNR and CDR2 FQNEAQ (reference sequence). V dropped 5 bases and J dropped 7; count of bases not matched to a gene: 21. This CDR3 comprises 19 residues. The CDR3 sequence is CASSLLPRGGGAVRNEQFF. DNA for the CDR3: TGTGCCAGCAGCCTCCTCCCGAGGGGCGGGGGGGCCGTTAGGAATGAGCAGTTCTTC.

This clone was seen more than once but under ten times. This chain connects TRBV30 to TRBJ1-5, with D tentatively TRBD1 (6 bases). The V and J ends lost 1 base and 6 bases respectively, with 16 bases between them. Per germline, CDR1 GTSNPN and CDR2 SVGIG (reference sequence). The CDR3 runs 15 residues. The CDR3 protein is CAWSARGGAGQPQHF. CDR3 sequence (DNA): TGTGCCTGGAGTGCCCGGGGGGGGGCAGGTCAGCCCCAGCATTTT. Full variable domain (remainder filled in from reference TRBV30 and TRBJ1-5): SQTIHQWPATLVQPVGSPLSLECTVEGTSNPNLYWYRQAAGRGLQLLFYSVGIGQISSEVPQNLSASRPQDRQFILSSKKLLLSDSGFYLCAWSARGGAGQPQHFGDGTRLSIL.

The rearrangement uses TRBV6-1 and TRBJ2-5, with 10 bases fitting TRBD2. The CDR3 loop spans 16 amino acids. Germline assignment: CDR1 MNHNS and CDR2 SASEGT. V shed 3 bases and J 2 bases; nucleotides not matched to a gene: 6. The CDR3 region has the DNA TGTGCCAGCAGTGAGAGCGGGGGGGCCTCTCAAGAGACCCAGTACTTC. The encoded protein is CASSESGGASQETQYF.

V and J are TRBV19 and TRBJ1-2; D gene uncertain. This CDR3 has 12 amino acids. V shed 10 bases and J shed 7 bases, with 16 bases lying between them. Germline V lookup: CDR1 LNHDA, CDR2 SQIVND (reference sequence). The CDR3 sequence is CAINTGSRGYTF. DNA of the CDR3: TGTGCCATAAATACCGGGTCTCGTGGCTACACCTTC.

This clone was observed a single time. The chain is built from TRBV7-2 and TRBJ2-1; TRBD2 aligns across 8 bases. V shed 1 base, J shed 6 bases, and the junction held 5 bases outside the gene matches. CDR3 size: 15 residues. The V gene's germline CDR1 is SGHTA and CDR2 FQGNSA. CDR3 region: CASSLEGTRTNEQFF. The CDR3 DNA reads TGTGCCAGCAGCTTAGAAGGGACTAGGACCAATGAGCAGTTCTTC.

The chain uses TRBV6-5 and TRBJ1-2; maybe TRBD1 (6 bases). CDR3 length: 13 residues. Germline V gene lookup returns CDR1 MNHEY and CDR2 SVGAGI. V lost 6 bases to trimming and J lost 4 bases, with 12 bases between them. CDR3 DNA: TGTGCCAGCAGCCAGGGACACCTCTATGGCTACACCTTC. Protein product: CASSQGHLYGYTF.

This sequence joins TRBV9 and TRBJ2-2; D gene unclear. In germline, CDR1 is SGDLS, CDR2 YYNGEE. Trimming left V 0 bases short and J 3 bases short, with 6 bases between. This CDR3 is built from 14 residues. The CDR3 sequence is CASSVEGDTGELFF. CDR3 nucleotide sequence: TGTGCCAGCAGCGTAGAAGGAGACACCGGGGAGCTGTTTTTT.

The chain recombines TRBV9 with TRBJ1-3; D is possibly TRBD1 (5 bases). The CDR3 sequence is 15 residues long. The ends were cut back, 4 bases at V and 6 bases at J, with 17 bases in the middle. The V gene's germline CDR1 is SGDLS and CDR2 YYNGEE. Written as DNA, the CDR3 is TGTGCCAGCAGCACCGGGGGGGGGTTTTTAAACACCATATATTTT. Translated, it gives CASSTGGGFLNTIYF.

V usage is TRBV27 and J usage is TRBJ1-1, with 8 bases fitting TRBD1. This CDR3 has 15 residues. Unmatched junction bases numbered 11, after V lost 7 bases and J lost 4 bases. CDR1 is MNHEY, CDR2 SMNVEV, per germline (reference sequence). DNA for the CDR3: TGTGCCAGCACCCAAATGAAAACAGGGGGCACTGAAGCTTTCTTT. This codes for CASTQMKTGGTEAFF.

This clone was recorded once. The CDR3 end shows no conserved phenylalanine or tryptophan, and so a read error is likely. Because the CDR3's place on the DNA is in doubt, the DNA is left out and the CDR3 is given as listed by TCRdb. This chain links TRBV5-6 with TRBJ2-7; the table assigns TRBD2, which was not confirmed against the DNA. Germline V gene sequence: CDR1 SGHDT, CDR2 YYEEEE. Including both end residues, the CDR3 is 11 amino acids long. The CDR3 is CASSSYVQRAI.

The chain combines TRBV27 with TRBJ1-1; D is ambiguous. V dropped 6 bases and J dropped 7 bases, with 12 bases sitting between them. The CDR3 loop spans 12 amino acids. Germline loops: CDR1 MNHEY, CDR2 SMNVEV (reference sequence). The CDR3 here is CASSIAGNEAFF. Here the CDR3 DNA reads TGTGCCAGCAGCATCGCGGGGAATGAAGCTTTCTTT.

CDR3 amino acids: CASSNRGRSGNTIYF. In DNA form, the CDR3 reads TGTGCCAGTAGTAACAGGGGGCGGTCTGGAAACACCATATATTTT. This chain links TRBV19 with TRBJ1-3; 9 bases map to TRBD1. This CDR3 has 15 amino acids. Germline values: CDR1 LNHDA, CDR2 SQIVND (reference sequence). Trimming removed 4 bases from V and 1 base from J; junction bases left unmatched: 2.

The chain combines TRBV7-2 with TRBJ2-5, with a tentative D call TRBD2 (5 bases). The CDR3 loop spans 17 amino acids. Germline CDR1 reads SGHTA; CDR2 reads FQGNSA. V was shortened by 0 bases and J by 0 bases, with 14 bases between the two germline ends. The CDR3 sequence is CASSLAVGLTNQETQYF. The CDR3 DNA reads as TGTGCCAGCAGCTTAGCAGTCGGTTTGACTAACCAAGAGACCCAGTACTTC.

This clone was recorded only once. The rearrangement joins TRBV5-6 to TRBJ1-2; 8 bases map to TRBD1. Trimming took 2 bases from V and 7 from J; bases not matched to a gene: 16. The CDR3 contains 17 residues. Germline-derived CDR1 and CDR2 are SGHDT and YYEEEE. CDR3 sequence reads: CASSFSGGLKRLSGYTF. The CDR3 coding sequence is TGTGCCAGCAGCTTCTCAGGGGGCCTCAAACGTCTAAGTGGCTACACCTTC.

V is TRBV29-1 and J is TRBJ2-3; 9 bases are shared with TRBD1. Germline V gives CDR1 SQVTM, CDR2 ANQGSEA. Unmatched junction bases numbered 8, after V lost 7 bases and J lost 0 bases. This CDR3 spans 15 amino acids. The CDR3 spells CSGETGGSSTDTQYF. DNA for the CDR3: TGCAGCGGGGAAACAGGGGGCTCGAGCACAGATACGCAGTATTTT.

The V call is TRBV27, the J call TRBJ2-6, with D tentatively TRBD2 (5 bases). Trimming took 8 bases from V and 1 from J, leaving 15 bases between them. This CDR3 comprises 16 residues. Germline V gives CDR1 MNHEY, CDR2 SMNVEV (reference sequence). CDR3 loop: CASRPSGGSGANVLTF. In nucleotides, the CDR3 is TGTGCCAGCCGCCCTTCAGGAGGATCTGGGGCCAACGTCCTGACTTTC.

The rearrangement links TRBV19 to TRBJ1-1, with TRBD1 matching 8 bases. The V and J ends lost 3 bases and 5 bases, in that order; junction bases with no gene match: 2. The germline V gene has CDR1 LNHDA and CDR2 SQIVND (reference sequence). The CDR3 covers 13 residues. CDR3 in amino acids: CASSIYRGTEAFF. CDR3 coding DNA: TGTGCCAGTAGTATCTACAGGGGGACTGAAGCTTTCTTT.

This rearrangement joins TRBV6-5 to TRBJ1-4, with 9 bases that match TRBD1. J gave up 7 bases and V 4 bases, and 10 bases lay outside the gene matches. Germline-derived CDR1 and CDR2 are MNHEY and SVGAGI. The CDR3 has 16 amino acids. CDR3 sequence reads: CASSSRAGTGSEKLFF. CDR3 DNA: TGTGCCAGCAGTTCCAGAGCCGGGACAGGGAGTGAAAAACTGTTTTTT.

This chain connects TRBV5-6 to TRBJ2-3, with 7 bases that match TRBD2. CDR1 and CDR2 (germline): SGHDT, YYEEEE. The J segment lost 6 bases and the V segment lost 0 bases, leaving 16 bases of the junction unmatched. The CDR3 consists of 18 residues. CDR3 nucleotides: TGTGCCAGCAGCTTGGTGATGGCCGGAGGGACTATAGCGGATACGCAGTATTTT. Its translation is CASSLVMAGGTIADTQYF.

This chain joins TRBV11-2 and TRBJ1-2, with 8 bases matching TRBD1. The germline V gene encodes CDR1 SGHAT and CDR2 FQNNGV. V gave up 4 bases and J gave up 6 bases; unmatched junction bases: 4. The CDR3 runs to 13 residues. CDR3 sequence reads: CASSSYRGDGYTF. Written as DNA, the CDR3 is TGTGCCAGCAGCTCTTACAGGGGGGATGGCTACACCTTC.

This clone was counted a single time. The J gene is TRBJ1-4, the V gene TRBV9; the D is unclear. CDR1 SGDLS and CDR2 YYNGEE come from the germline V gene. Trimming stripped 3 bases from V and 8 bases from J, with 17 bases between. This CDR3 has 15 amino acids. This CDR3 reads CASSAYDGTGEKLFF. CDR3 DNA sequence: TGTGCCAGCAGCGCCTATGATGGAACCGGGGAAAAACTGTTTTTT.

The chain joins TRBV7-9 to TRBJ1-5; the match to TRBD1 covers 7 bases. The CDR3 runs 13 residues. The V gene's germline CDR1 is SEHNR and CDR2 FQNEAQ (reference sequence). J was trimmed by 7 bases and V by 2 bases; bases with no gene match: 2. In DNA, the CDR3 is TGTGCCAGCAGCTTAAACAGGGGCCAGCCCCAGCATTTT. Translated, it gives CASSLNRGQPQHF.

This chain joins TRBV7-3 and TRBJ2-7; tentatively, D is TRBD2 (6 bases). The CDR3 length is 15 residues. Germline V CDR1 and CDR2: SGHTA, FQGTGA. V was clipped by 2 bases and J by 3 bases, with 14 bases between them. For the CDR3, the DNA is TGTGCCAGCAGCTTAGTTTACGGGACTGTCTACGAGCAGTACTTC. This sequence encodes CASSLVYGTVYEQYF.

This chain joins TRBV6-5 and TRBJ2-5; 7 bases match TRBD2. CDR1 is MNHEY and CDR2 is SVGAGI in the germline V gene. The CDR3 sequence is 14 residues long. The junction had 9 bases not matched to a gene; V was cut back by 6 bases and J by 5 bases. CDR3 protein: CASRPAGLGETQYF. The CDR3 coding sequence is TGTGCCAGCAGACCAGCGGGACTGGGGGAGACCCAGTACTTC.

This clone occurred once. The chain carries TRBV4-1 and TRBJ1-1; TRBD1 matches at 9 bases. Germline V gene sequence: CDR1 MGHRA, CDR2 YSYEKL. The junction had 8 bases not matched to a gene; V was cut back by 1 base and J by 5 bases. The length of the CDR3 is 16 residues. The CDR3 sequence: CASSQVGTGRRTEAFF. For the CDR3, the DNA is TGCGCCAGCAGCCAAGTTGGGACAGGGAGGAGGACTGAAGCTTTCTTT.

V is TRBV10-3 and J is TRBJ2-1; TRBD2 matches at 12 bases. V shed 1 base and J 9 bases; nucleotides not matched to a gene: 10. CDR3 length: 17 residues. In germline, CDR1 is ENHRY, CDR2 SYGVKD. Written as DNA, the CDR3 is TGTGCCATCAGTGAGTTGTTCTCTAGCGGGAGGGCCGGTGAGCAGTTCTTC. Its translation is CAISELFSSGRAGEQFF.

The gene calls are TRBV6-1 and TRBJ1-1; the D is unclear. The CDR3 spans 12 residues. Germline V lookup: CDR1 MNHNS, CDR2 SASEGT. Trimming shortened V by 5 bases and J by 5 bases, and 9 bases separated the two germline ends. CDR3 region: CASSQSNTEAFF. The CDR3 DNA follows: TGTGCCAGCAGTCAAAGCAATACTGAAGCTTTCTTT.